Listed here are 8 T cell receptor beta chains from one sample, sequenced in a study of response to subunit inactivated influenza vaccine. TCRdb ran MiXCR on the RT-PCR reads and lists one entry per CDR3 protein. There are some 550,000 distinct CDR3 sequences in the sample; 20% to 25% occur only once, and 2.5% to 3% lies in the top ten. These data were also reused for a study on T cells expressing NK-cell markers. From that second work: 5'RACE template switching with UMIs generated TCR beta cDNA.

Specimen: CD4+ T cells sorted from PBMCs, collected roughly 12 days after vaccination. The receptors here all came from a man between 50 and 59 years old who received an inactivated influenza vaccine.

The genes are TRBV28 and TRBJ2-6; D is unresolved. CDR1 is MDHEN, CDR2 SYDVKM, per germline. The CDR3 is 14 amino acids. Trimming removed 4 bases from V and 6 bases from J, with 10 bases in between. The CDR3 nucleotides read TGTGCCAGCAGTTCCCGGCCTGAGGCCAACGTCCTGACTTTC. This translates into CASSSRPEANVLTF.

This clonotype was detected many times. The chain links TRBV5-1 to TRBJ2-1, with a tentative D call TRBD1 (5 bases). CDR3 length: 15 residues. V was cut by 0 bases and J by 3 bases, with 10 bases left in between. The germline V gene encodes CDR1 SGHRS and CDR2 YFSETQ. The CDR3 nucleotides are TGCGCCAGCAGCTTGGTTCAGGGCTTCTACAATGAGCAGTTCTTC. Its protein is CASSLVQGFYNEQFF.

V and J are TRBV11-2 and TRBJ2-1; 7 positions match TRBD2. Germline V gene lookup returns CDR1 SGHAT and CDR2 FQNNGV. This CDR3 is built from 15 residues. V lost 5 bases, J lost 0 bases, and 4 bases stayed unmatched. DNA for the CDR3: TGTGCCAGCAGCCGCGGGGGAATCTCCTACAATGAGCAGTTCTTC. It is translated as CASSRGGISYNEQFF.

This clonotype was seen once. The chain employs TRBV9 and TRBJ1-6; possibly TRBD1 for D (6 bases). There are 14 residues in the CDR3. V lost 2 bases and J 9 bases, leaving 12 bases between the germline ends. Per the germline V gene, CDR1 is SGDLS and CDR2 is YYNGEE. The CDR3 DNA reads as TGTGCCAGCAGCGTCCTACAGGGAGGTTCACCCCTCCACTTT. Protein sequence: CASSVLQGGSPLHF.

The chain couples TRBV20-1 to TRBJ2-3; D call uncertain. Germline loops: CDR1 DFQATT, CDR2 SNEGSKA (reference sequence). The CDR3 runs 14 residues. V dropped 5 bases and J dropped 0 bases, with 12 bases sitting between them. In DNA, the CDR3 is TGCAGTGCTCACATCTTTCTTAGCACAGATACGCAGTATTTT. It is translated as CSAHIFLSTDTQYF.

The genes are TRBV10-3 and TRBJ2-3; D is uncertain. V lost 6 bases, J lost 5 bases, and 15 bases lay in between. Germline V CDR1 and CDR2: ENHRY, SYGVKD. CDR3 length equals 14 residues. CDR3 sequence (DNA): TGTGCCATCAGCCCCGGGCTCCCGGGAGATACGCAGTATTTT. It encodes CAISPGLPGDTQYF.

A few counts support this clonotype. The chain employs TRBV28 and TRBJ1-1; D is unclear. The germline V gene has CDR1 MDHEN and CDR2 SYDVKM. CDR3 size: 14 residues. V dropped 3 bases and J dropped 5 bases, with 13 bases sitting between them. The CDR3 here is CASSLGSPVTEAFF. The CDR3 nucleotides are TGTGCCAGCAGTTTGGGCAGCCCGGTGACTGAAGCTTTCTTT.

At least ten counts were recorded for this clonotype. CDR3 bases: TGTGCCAGCAGTTCGGGACACCTCACAGATACGCAGTATTTT. Its protein is CASSSGHLTDTQYF. The rearrangement joins TRBV6-5 to TRBJ2-3, with D possibly being TRBD1 (6 bases). Germline-derived CDR1 and CDR2 are MNHEY and SVGAGI. Trimming shortened V by 4 bases and J by 2 bases, and 10 bases separated the two germline ends. The CDR3 extends over 14 amino acids.